This section outlines one T cell receptor (beta chain) sequence together with its context. CDR1 is SGDLS, CDR2 YYNGEE, per germline. The CDR3 runs 14 residues. The ends were cut back, 0 bases at V and 8 bases at J, with 14 bases in the middle. The sample originates from a study of blood T cell repertoires in COVID-19. Using immunoSEQ multiplex PCR, the repertoire was profiled, and TCRdb retains in-frame clones only, with some absent. The sample includes about 59,000 clones, 90% of them seen just once. The origin of this receptor is an elderly man with acute or convalescent COVID-19. This chain links TRBV9 with TRBJ1-2, with D perhaps matching TRBD1 (5 bases). Sequenced input: peripheral blood. In DNA, the CDR3 is TGTGCCAGCAGCGTAGCTCATTACGGGGGGGGCTACACCTTC. Its translation: CASSVAHYGGGYTF.